A selection of T cell receptor beta chains follows, all from one sample in a study of cytomegalovirus exposure and HLA in healthy donors. Repertoires were generated with immunoSEQ multiplex PCR, while TCRdb's copy carries only in-frame clones and drops some. The sample consists of 100,000 or so clones, more than 75% of them appearing once. Sequencing was carried out using PBMCs. All receptors derive from a man aged 25-40 years in good health and CMV-seropositive. Both conserved end residues are part of each CDR3. The D gene is left open where the match is weak.

D	J	V	CDR3
.	TRBJ1-4	TRBV28	CASSFRATNEKLFF
.	TRBJ2-7	TRBV7-9	CASARGSTYEQYF
.	TRBJ1-1	TRBV9	CASSVAPGLNTEAFF
.	TRBJ1-5	TRBV30	CAWSDQGRPQHF
TRBD1	TRBJ1-3	TRBV29-1	CSVVEGAKGNTIYF
TRBD1	TRBJ1-1	TRBV5-1	CASSSRQGATEAFF
TRBD1	TRBJ2-3	TRBV5-1	CASSLQGSADTQYF
TRBD2	TRBJ2-7	TRBV4-1	CASSRTSVYEQYF
TRBD2	TRBJ2-1	TRBV18	CASSPLAGVFNEQFF
TRBD1	TRBJ1-2	TRBV18	CASSPTGTASYGYTF
TRBD1	TRBJ1-2	TRBV9	CASSVASKGAGGYTF
TRBD1	TRBJ2-3	TRBV5-5	CASSWGQSTDTQYF
TRBD2	TRBJ2-1	TRBV29-1	CSVATSSTPSYNEQFF
.	TRBJ2-3	TRBV5-4	CASSLHRVGDTQYF
TRBD1	TRBJ1-6	TRBV6-4	CATPRTGAVSYNSPLHF
.	TRBJ2-4	TRBV6-6	CASTHRGSLAKNIQYF
.	TRBJ1-2	TRBV5-1	CASSSAGGGGYTF
TRBD1	TRBJ2-1	TRBV9	CASRQWTGGSYNEQFF
TRBD1	TRBJ1-3	TRBV2	CASSETGANGNTIYF
.	TRBJ1-1	TRBV5-1	CASSPASLRGSEAFF